A single sample gave rise to the 23 T cell receptor beta chains below, sequenced in a study of shared clonotypes between healthy human individuals. Here immunoSEQ multiplex PCR was the method, and the copy in TCRdb shows in-frame clones only, minus some. The sample lists about 2.1 million clones, 85% to 95% occurring once. Cells designated naive CD8 were CD45RO-negative and were positively selected for CCR7, with terminally differentiated effector memory CD45RA+ cells excluded. Sequencing used naive CD8+ T cells from PBMCs. The receptors derive from a young man in good health. Some clones in this sample may be carry-over from other donors' samples.

The chain links TRBV9 to TRBJ2-3, with D tentatively TRBD1 (6 bases). The V end lost 3 bases, the J end lost 0 bases, and 14 bases lay between the germline ends. Germline-derived CDR1 and CDR2 are SGDLS and YYNGEE. The CDR3 covers 16 residues. The CDR3 bases are TGTGCCAGCAGCGGTGGGCGGACAGCTAGCACAGATACGCAGTATTTT. This gives the protein CASSGGRTASTDTQYF.

The chain employs TRBV6-5 and TRBJ2-7, with D perhaps matching TRBD2 (6 bases). CDR1 MNHEY and CDR2 SVGAGI come from the germline V gene. This CDR3 has 15 amino acids. The V end lost 2 bases, the J end lost 5 bases, and 16 bases lay between the germline ends. The CDR3 reads CASSYSLAFGDEQYF. Here the CDR3 DNA reads TGTGCCAGCAGTTACAGTCTAGCGTTCGGGGACGAGCAGTACTTC.

This clone appeared once. Other DNA sequences in the same sample also yield this CDR3. This chain uses TRBV28 with TRBJ2-5; 7 nucleotides align to TRBD2. J lost 5 bases, V lost 2 bases, and 2 bases had no gene match. From germline, CDR1 is MDHEN and CDR2 SYDVKM. This CDR3 comprises 13 residues. CDR3 nucleotide sequence: TGTGCCAGCAGTTTAGGTAGCGGGGAGACCCAGTACTTC. Its protein is CASSLGSGETQYF.

V and J are TRBV15 and TRBJ2-1; the D gene is possibly TRBD1 (6 bases). The V end was cut by 1 base, the J end by 5 bases, with 12 bases between. This CDR3 is 15 amino acids long. Germline V CDR1 and CDR2: LNHNV, YYDKDF (reference sequence). CDR3 nucleotides: TGTGCCACCAGCAGAGGTAGCAGGGGAGACAATGAGCAGTTCTTC. Translation: CATSRGSRGDNEQFF.

The chain links TRBV5-6 to TRBJ1-2; D uncertain. CDR1 is SGHDT, CDR2 YYEEEE, per germline. There are 13 residues in the CDR3. V lost 0 bases and J lost 5, with 8 bases in between. CDR3 protein: CASSLGVLYGYTF. CDR3 DNA sequence: TGTGCCAGCAGCTTGGGGGTCCTTTATGGCTACACCTTC.

The gene calls are TRBV19 and TRBJ2-1, with D perhaps matching TRBD2 (7 bases). CDR1 is LNHDA, CDR2 SQIVND, per germline (reference sequence). The ends were cut back, 7 bases at V and 10 bases at J, with 14 bases in the middle. The CDR3 totals 12 residues. The CDR3 here is CASTEGGGEQFF. The DNA for the CDR3 is TGTGCCAGTACGGAGGGAGGGGGAGAGCAGTTCTTC.

The chain is built from TRBV6-1 and TRBJ1-2, with D unresolved. V was shortened by 3 bases and J by 4 bases, with 6 bases between the two germline ends. Germline CDR1 reads MNHNS; CDR2 reads SASEGT. The CDR3 covers 12 residues. The DNA of the CDR3 is TGTGCCAGCAGTGACGGTTTCTATGGCTACACCTTC. Amino acid sequence: CASSDGFYGYTF.

CDR3: CASSGTGWDGYTF. The DNA of the CDR3 is TGTGCCAGCAGTGGGACAGGGTGGGATGGCTACACCTTC. The V gene is TRBV28, the J gene TRBJ1-2; the match to TRBD1 covers 9 bases. Losses at the gene ends were 5 bases for V and 6 bases for J; bases not matched to a gene: 4. The germline CDR1 and CDR2 sequences are MDHEN and SYDVKM. The CDR3 runs to 13 residues.

J is TRBJ2-7 and V is TRBV27; 7 bases are a match to TRBD1. The CDR3 covers 13 residues. V shed 4 bases and J 3 bases; nucleotides not matched to a gene: 3. Germline V lookup: CDR1 MNHEY, CDR2 SMNVEV (reference sequence). The CDR3 DNA follows: TGTGCCAGCAGTTCGACAGGGAACTACGAGCAGTACTTC. This encodes CASSSTGNYEQYF.

V usage is TRBV4-1 and J usage is TRBJ1-3; possibly TRBD1 for D (5 bases). CDR1 and CDR2 from the germline V gene are MGHRA and YSYEKL. Trimming left V 0 bases short and J 2 bases short, with 8 bases between. The CDR3 length is 15 residues. CDR3 sequence reads: CASSQDLRAGNTIYF. DNA for the CDR3: TGCGCCAGCAGCCAAGACCTCAGGGCTGGAAACACCATATATTTT.

J is TRBJ2-7 and V is TRBV11-2, with D perhaps assigned TRBD1 or TRBD2 (6 bases each). The CDR3 length is 14 residues. CDR1 and CDR2 (germline): SGHAT, FQNNGV. The V gene lost 1 base and the J gene lost 4 bases, with 11 bases spanning the gap. For the CDR3, the DNA is TGTGCCAGCAGCTTAGTGGGGGGCGAATACGAGCAGTACTTC. It is translated as CASSLVGGEYEQYF. The whole variable domain, filled in from reference TRBV11-2 and TRBJ2-7, reads EAGVAQSPRYKIIEKRQSVAFWCNPISGHATLYWYQQILGQGPKLLIQFQNNGVVDDSQLPKDRFSAERLKGVDSTLKIQPAKLEDSAVYLCASSLVGGEYEQYFGPGTRLTVT.

CDR3 sequence: CASSLPNWPTSQETQYF. In nucleotides, the CDR3 is TGTGCCAGCAGCTTGCCTAATTGGCCGACTAGCCAAGAGACCCAGTACTTC. This chain joins TRBV5-6 and TRBJ2-5; D is perhaps TRBD2 (6 bases). CDR1 and CDR2 (germline): SGHDT, YYEEEE. There are 17 residues in the CDR3. V gave up 1 base and J gave up 1 base, with 17 bases separating them.

The J gene is TRBJ1-1, the V gene TRBV5-5, with 7 bases fitting TRBD1. CDR1 is SGHKS and CDR2 is YYEKEE in the germline V gene (reference sequence). This CDR3 region has 13 residues. V gave up 4 bases and J gave up 4 bases; unmatched junction bases: 4. CDR3 sequence reads: CASSGYRGTEAFF. The DNA for the CDR3 is TGTGCCAGCAGCGGATACAGGGGCACTGAAGCTTTCTTT.

This chain connects TRBV7-8 to TRBJ2-5; TRBD2 matches 11 bases. After removal of 5 bases from V and 1 base from J, the junction contained 9 bases not matched to a gene. The CDR3 has 17 residues. The germline V gene encodes CDR1 SGHVS and CDR2 FQNEAQ. The CDR3 DNA reads as TGTGCCAGCAGCCCCTCCCGGACTAGCGGGCCCCAAGAGACCCAGTACTTC. Translation gives CASSPSRTSGPQETQYF.

The chain uses TRBV7-9 and TRBJ2-1, with a tentative D call TRBD2 (6 bases). Between the trimmed V and J ends, which lost 3 bases and 0 bases, there was a span of 15 bases. The CDR3 extends over 17 amino acids. The germline CDR1 and CDR2 sequences are SEHNR and FQNEAQ (reference sequence). CDR3 amino acids: CASSFPTVGGSYNEQFF. In DNA form, the CDR3 reads TGTGCCAGCAGCTTCCCCACAGTGGGGGGCTCCTACAATGAGCAGTTCTTC.

DNA of the CDR3: TGTGCCTGGAGTGTACCCGGGCTAGCCTACACCACCGAGCAGTACTTC. The encoded protein is CAWSVPGLAYTTEQYF. This chain joins TRBV30 and TRBJ2-5; possible D gene TRBD2, 5 bases. With the DNA end fitting TRBJ2-7 better, the J assignment may be wrong. Germline CDR1 and CDR2: GTSNPN and SVGIG (reference sequence). This CDR3 is 16 amino acids long.

The chain links TRBV10-2 to TRBJ2-3; 11 bases agree with TRBD2. With 0 bases clipped from V and 3 bases from J, the junction kept 8 bases outside the gene matches. CDR1 is WSHSY and CDR2 is SAAADI in the germline V gene. The CDR3 sequence is 18 residues long. CDR3 loop: CASSESVAGGPETDTQYF. CDR3 DNA sequence: TGCGCCAGCAGTGAGTCCGTAGCGGGAGGGCCGGAAACAGATACGCAGTATTTT.

This chain uses TRBV5-6 with TRBJ1-1; weak D call: TRBD1 (5 bases). Per the germline V gene, CDR1 is SGHDT and CDR2 is YYEEEE. CDR3 length equals 14 residues. The V and J ends lost 3 bases and 0 bases respectively, with 9 bases between them. The CDR3 coding sequence is TGTGCCAGCAGCTATGCGGACATGAACACTGAAGCTTTCTTT. Translating gives CASSYADMNTEAFF.

This chain links TRBV2 with TRBJ1-1; D might be TRBD1 (5 bases). Germline CDR1 SNHLY, CDR2 FYNNEI. Trimming pared 10 bases from V and 0 bases from J, leaving 12 bases between. The CDR3 covers 13 residues. The CDR3 bases are TGTGCCACCCGTCAGGGTTTGAACACTGAAGCTTTCTTT. Amino acid sequence: CATRQGLNTEAFF.

This rearrangement joins TRBV18 to TRBJ2-7; TRBD1 agrees at 9 bases. V was pared by 6 bases and J by 5 bases, with 8 bases of the junction left unmatched. This CDR3 region has 14 residues. The germline CDR1 and CDR2 sequences are KGHSH and LQKENI. CDR3: CASSAGTGRDEQYF. The CDR3 DNA is TGTGCCAGCTCCGCCGGGACAGGGCGGGACGAGCAGTACTTC.

V usage is TRBV4-1 and J usage is TRBJ1-5, with unresolved D. This CDR3 is built from 13 residues. CDR1 is MGHRA and CDR2 is YSYEKL in the germline V gene. Trimming shortened V by 4 bases and J by 1 base, and 5 bases separated the two germline ends. CDR3 residues: CASSRASNQPQHF. As DNA, the CDR3 is TGCGCCAGCAGCCGCGCGAGCAATCAGCCCCAGCATTTT.

This chain uses TRBV27 with TRBJ2-5; the D gene is possibly TRBD2 (6 bases). Per germline, CDR1 MNHEY and CDR2 SMNVEV (reference sequence). Trimming removed 3 bases at V and 10 bases at J, with 18 bases between. The length of the CDR3 is 14 residues. In DNA form, the CDR3 reads TGTGCCAGCAGTTTGCAGTGGGGGGATGTCGACCAGTACTTC. Translating it yields CASSLQWGDVDQYF.

The chain carries TRBV27 and TRBJ1-5, with D tentatively TRBD1 (5 bases). The CDR3 loop spans 14 amino acids. V was clipped by 6 bases and J by 9 bases, with 18 bases between them. Germline-derived CDR1 and CDR2 are MNHEY and SMNVEV (reference sequence). The CDR3 DNA follows: TGTGCCAGCAGGTATCAGTTCGGGGGGAGGCCCCAGCATTTT. Its translation: CASRYQFGGRPQHF.